These 28 T cell receptor beta chains originate from one sample sequenced in a study of control samples from healthy donors and cancer patients (dated by TCRdb to the early 2020s). The method was the immunoSEQ multiplex PCR assay. Not all clones reach the TCRdb copy of this immuneACCESS table, which keeps in-frame sequences only. Checked studies attribute under half of the gap to unresolved V genes and leave the rest unexplained. A total of some 110,000 clones appear in this sample, over 90% of them only once. The ten largest clones represent about 2.6% of the sample. Sequenced: blood. These receptors were obtained from a man aged 30 to 39 in good health.

V and J are TRBV15 and TRBJ1-2; the D is unclear. Trimming shortened V by 1 base and J by 0 bases, and 12 bases separated the two germline ends. The CDR3 runs to 16 residues. Germline V gene lookup returns CDR1 LNHNV and CDR2 YYDKDF (reference sequence). CDR3: CATSRGAPATNYGYTF. The CDR3 DNA reads TGTGCCACCAGCAGAGGAGCCCCCGCGACTAACTATGGCTACACCTTC. Together with reference TRBV15 and TRBJ1-2, the CDR3 gives the full variable domain: DAMVIQNPRYQVTQFGKPVTLSCSQTLNHNVMYWYQQKSSQAPKLLFHYYDKDFNNEADTPDNFQSRRPNTSFCFLDIRSPGLGDTAMYLCATSRGAPATNYGYTFGSGTRLTVV.

This chain uses TRBV2 with TRBJ1-5; no clear D. CDR3 length: 13 amino acids. Trimming left V 7 bases short and J 7 bases short, with 14 bases between. Germline CDR1 and CDR2: SNHLY and FYNNEI. CDR3 in DNA: TGTGCCAGCAAAAGGCGGGAGGAGCAGCCCCAGCATTTT. Translation gives CASKRREEQPQHF.

The V and J genes are TRBV2 and TRBJ1-2; 9 nucleotides align to TRBD1. The length of the CDR3 is 15 residues. Germline V gives CDR1 SNHLY, CDR2 FYNNEI. After removal of 1 base from V and 11 bases from J, the junction contained 11 bases not matched to a gene. The CDR3, as DNA: TGTGCCAGCAGTGAAGAAGTACCGGGACAGGGACAGTACACCTTC. Translation gives CASSEEVPGQGQYTF.

This clone has just one count. The chain employs TRBV2 and TRBJ1-1; a weak D match, TRBD1 (5 bases). The CDR3 contains 14 residues. V lost 5 bases to trimming and J lost 2 bases, with 12 bases between them. Germline-derived CDR1 and CDR2 are SNHLY and FYNNEI. CDR3 DNA sequence: TGTGCCAGCAGTACGAGGGGCTCTAACACTGAAGCTTTCTTT. Protein sequence: CASSTRGSNTEAFF.

This rearrangement joins TRBV18 to TRBJ2-5; 7 nucleotides match TRBD1. Germline V gene sequence: CDR1 KGHSH, CDR2 LQKENI. V dropped 3 bases and J dropped 5; count of bases not matched to a gene: 3. The CDR3 sequence is 13 residues long. The CDR3 here is CASSPDREETQYF. The CDR3 DNA reads TGTGCCAGCTCACCCGACAGGGAGGAGACCCAGTACTTC.

This clone was recorded once. Other DNA sequences in this specimen translate into the identical CDR3. The chain recombines TRBV5-5 with TRBJ1-2; D not certain. CDR3 length equals 11 residues. Trimming cost V 0 bases and J 7 bases, with 4 bases left between them. CDR1 and CDR2 from the germline V gene are SGHKS and YYEKEE (reference sequence). The CDR3 loop reads CASSLGGGYTF. The DNA for the CDR3 is TGTGCCAGCAGCTTGGGCGGTGGCTACACCTTC. Full variable domain (outside the CDR3, taken from reference TRBV5-5 and TRBJ1-2): DAGVTQSPTHLIKTRGQQVTLRCSPISGHKSVSWYQQVLGQGPQFIFQYYEKEERGRGNFPDRFSARQFPNYSSELNVNALLLGDSALYLCASSLGGGYTFGSGTRLTVV.

CDR3 DNA sequence: TGCGCCAGCAGTGAGTCGACAGGGAGAAAGGACAATGAGCAGTTCTTC. Its translation is CASSESTGRKDNEQFF. V usage is TRBV10-1 and J usage is TRBJ2-1; 7 bases are a match to TRBD1. The CDR3 runs to 16 residues. CDR1 and CDR2 (germline): WNHNN, SYGVQD (reference sequence). J lost 5 bases, V lost 0 bases, and 7 bases had no gene match.

This rearrangement joins TRBV6-4 to TRBJ2-6; D is uncertain. CDR3 size: 15 residues. V gave up 0 bases and J gave up 2 bases, with 5 bases separating them. Germline V gene lookup returns CDR1 MRHNA and CDR2 SNTAGT. The DNA for the CDR3 is TGTGCCAGCAGTGACTCGCAAACTGGGGCCAACGTCCTGACTTTC. Its translation is CASSDSQTGANVLTF.

The chain is built from TRBV30 and TRBJ2-1; TRBD2 might be the D (6 bases). The CDR3 consists of 11 residues. V was pared by 5 bases and J by 12 bases, with 14 bases between. Looked up from germline, CDR1 is GTSNPN and CDR2 is SVGIG (reference sequence). The DNA for the CDR3 is TGTGCCTGGGAGGAGGGGCGCGGGCAGTTCTTC. It specifies CAWEEGRGQFF.

The CDR3 loop reads CSVLSRDREEGGPSGNTIYF. The CDR3 DNA reads as TGCAGCGTCCTCAGCCGGGACAGGGAAGAGGGTGGCCCTTCTGGAAACACCATATATTTT. The chain is built from TRBV29-1 and TRBJ1-3; 9 bases match TRBD1. There are 20 residues in the CDR3. The V segment lost 6 bases and the J segment 1 base; nucleotides outside the gene matches: 22. Germline CDR1 is SQVTM and CDR2 is ANQGSEA.

The rearrangement links TRBV24-1 to TRBJ1-2; 11 bases agree with TRBD1. This CDR3 spans 13 amino acids. Germline V gene data show CDR1 as KGHDR and CDR2 as SFDVKD. Unmatched junction bases numbered 5, after V lost 7 bases and J lost 8 bases. For the CDR3, the DNA is TGTGCCACCAGCCGGACAGGGGGCAACGGCTACACCTTC. Translating it yields CATSRTGGNGYTF.

The chain employs TRBV18 and TRBJ2-7; 9 nucleotides match TRBD2. The trim removed 3 bases at V and 6 bases at J, leaving 27 bases unmatched. The CDR3 length is 21 residues. CDR1 is KGHSH and CDR2 is LQKENI in the germline V gene. CDR3 in DNA: TGTGCCAGCTCACCCACCACCCTAACTTTTGGACTAGCGTCCCCCCCGGTCGAGCAGTACTTC. It is translated as CASSPTTLTFGLASPPVEQYF.

This chain links TRBV28 with TRBJ1-1, with 9 bases lining up with TRBD1. The CDR3 sequence is 15 residues long. Trimming removed 6 bases from V and 1 base from J; junction bases left unmatched: 6. Germline CDR1 reads MDHEN; CDR2 reads SYDVKM. The CDR3 region has the DNA TGTGCCAGCAGCCAACGACAGGGGGGGAACACTGAAGCTTTCTTT. The encoded protein is CASSQRQGGNTEAFF.

The chain links TRBV7-6 to TRBJ2-5, with 10 bases fitting TRBD2. The length of the CDR3 is 16 residues. Germline loops: CDR1 SGHVS, CDR2 FNYEAQ. The ends lost 1 base at V and 1 base at J; junction bases unmatched: 3. The CDR3: CASSLEAGGLQETQYF. The CDR3 region has the DNA TGTGCCAGCAGCTTAGAAGCGGGGGGGCTCCAAGAGACCCAGTACTTC.

The chain uses TRBV28 and TRBJ1-5, with D possibly matching TRBD1 (6 bases). The CDR3 spans 12 residues. The germline V and J ends were trimmed by 3 bases and 6 bases, with 6 bases remaining between them. Germline V gives CDR1 MDHEN, CDR2 SYDVKM. CDR3 bases: TGTGCCAGCAGTTTCAGGGGTCAGCCCCAGCATTTT. Its protein product is CASSFRGQPQHF.

V and J are TRBV19 and TRBJ1-6; TRBD1 matches at 7 bases. The CDR3 totals 15 residues. Germline assignment: CDR1 LNHDA and CDR2 SQIVND (reference sequence). The J segment lost 6 bases and the V segment lost 6 bases, leaving 8 bases of the junction unmatched. The CDR3 nucleotides are TGTGCCAGTAGGGGGGACAGTCTTTCTAATTCACCCCTCCACTTT. Residues: CASRGDSLSNSPLHF.

The gene calls are TRBV27 and TRBJ1-1; D remains unclear. V lost 6 bases, J lost 1 base, and 12 bases lay in between. This CDR3 contains 14 residues. The germline V gene has CDR1 MNHEY and CDR2 SMNVEV (reference sequence). The CDR3 sequence: CASRSPGWNTEAFF. Written as DNA, the CDR3 is TGTGCCAGCAGGTCCCCAGGTTGGAACACTGAAGCTTTCTTT.

J is TRBJ1-2 and V is TRBV3-1 (or the pseudogene TRBV3-2); D uncertain. CDR3 length: 14 residues. Germline V gives CDR1 LGHDT, CDR2 YNNKEL (reference sequence). Deletions cut 3 bases from V and 5 bases from J, with 13 bases between. The CDR3 loop is CASSHFRGGYGYTF. DNA for the CDR3: TGTGCCAGCAGCCACTTTCGGGGAGGGTATGGCTACACCTTC.

The chain joins TRBV28 to TRBJ2-7; TRBD1 matches at 10 bases. The germline CDR1 and CDR2 sequences are MDHEN and SYDVKM. The CDR3 runs 15 residues. Unmatched junction bases numbered 9, after V lost 5 bases and J lost 5 bases. CDR3 loop: CASSRWTGGRNEQYF. CDR3 DNA: TGTGCCAGCAGTCGGTGGACAGGGGGTCGGAACGAGCAGTACTTC.

This chain links TRBV4-1 with TRBJ2-5; D call uncertain. CDR1 and CDR2 (germline): MGHRA, YSYEKL. V was shortened by 0 bases and J by 7 bases, with 9 bases between the two germline ends. The CDR3 is made up of 13 amino acids. The CDR3 reads CASSQDSGPTQYF. Written as DNA, the CDR3 is TGCGCCAGCAGCCAAGATTCCGGACCGACCCAGTACTTC.

This chain joins TRBV5-4 and TRBJ1-1; D might be TRBD1 (5 bases). Trimming removed 4 bases from V and 4 bases from J, with 14 bases in between. Germline CDR1 and CDR2: SGHNT and YYREEE (reference sequence). This CDR3 is 14 amino acids long. The CDR3 sequence: CASSLRAGTTEAFF. The CDR3 region has the DNA TGTGCCAGCAGCCTGAGGGCAGGGACCACTGAAGCTTTCTTT.

V gene TRBV5-1 combines with J gene TRBJ2-5; perhaps TRBD1 as D (6 bases). V lost 3 bases and J lost 5, with 11 bases in between. CDR1 and CDR2 (germline): SGHRS, YFSETQ. The CDR3 spans 13 residues. The CDR3 nucleotides are TGCGCCAGCAGCTCCACAGGGTCGGAGACCCAGTACTTC. Translated: CASSSTGSETQYF.

The V and J genes are TRBV5-6 and TRBJ2-3; D is unresolved. The V gene's germline CDR1 is SGHDT and CDR2 YYEEEE. The V and J ends lost 1 base and 1 base respectively, with 16 bases between them. The CDR3 covers 17 residues. CDR3 in DNA: TGTGCCAGCAGCTTGCGGACGATATTCTGGGGCACAGATACGCAGTATTTT. The encoded protein is CASSLRTIFWGTDTQYF.

The CDR3 loop is CASSPSGPNEQFF. The CDR3 DNA sequence: TGTGCCAGCAGCCCCTCGGGGCCCAATGAGCAGTTCTTC. The rearrangement links TRBV9 to TRBJ2-1, with D perhaps given as TRBD1 or TRBD2 (5 bases each). The germline V gene encodes CDR1 SGDLS and CDR2 YYNGEE. The CDR3 covers 13 residues. V shed 4 bases and J shed 6 bases, with 11 bases lying between them.

This rearrangement joins TRBV2 to TRBJ1-2; D unclear. Trimming took off 2 bases at V and 6 bases at J, with 13 bases between the two ends. CDR1 and CDR2 (germline): SNHLY, FYNNEI. The CDR3 is made up of 14 amino acids. As DNA, the CDR3 is TGTGCCAGCAGTGAATCGCGGGGTTTAGATGGCTACACCTTC. Its protein product is CASSESRGLDGYTF.

The chain has TRBV7-2 and TRBJ1-1, with a weak D call TRBD1 (6 bases). V gave up 1 base and J gave up 4 bases, with 7 bases separating them. Germline V lookup: CDR1 SGHTA, CDR2 FQGNSA. The CDR3 runs to 13 residues. The DNA for the CDR3 is TGTGCCAGCAGCTTAGACAGGGTCACTGAAGCTTTCTTT. Residues: CASSLDRVTEAFF.

The rearrangement joins TRBV7-9 to TRBJ2-2; 8 bases are a match to TRBD2. Trimming took 1 base from V and 4 from J; bases not matched to a gene: 11. Germline values: CDR1 SEHNR, CDR2 FQNEAQ (reference sequence). This CDR3 is built from 18 residues. Here the CDR3 reads CASSLVAGGPHFTGELFF. Written as DNA, the CDR3 is TGTGCCAGCAGCTTAGTCGCGGGGGGCCCTCATTTCACCGGGGAGCTGTTTTTT.

The V call is TRBV29-1, the J call TRBJ1-3; maybe TRBD1 (5 bases). The germline gives CDR1 SQVTM, CDR2 ANQGSEA. Trimming cost V 4 bases and J 2 bases, with 9 bases left between them. The CDR3 has 13 residues. CDR3 loop: CSVAGDAGNTIYF. The CDR3 coding sequence is TGCAGCGTTGCGGGGGACGCTGGAAACACCATATATTTT. The full variable domain, completed using reference TRBV29-1 and TRBJ1-3, is SAVISQKPSRDICQRGTSLTIQCQVDSQVTMMFWYRQQPGQSLTLIATANQGSEATYESGFVIDKFPISRPNLTFSTLTVSNMSPEDSSIYLCSVAGDAGNTIYFGEGSWLTVV.